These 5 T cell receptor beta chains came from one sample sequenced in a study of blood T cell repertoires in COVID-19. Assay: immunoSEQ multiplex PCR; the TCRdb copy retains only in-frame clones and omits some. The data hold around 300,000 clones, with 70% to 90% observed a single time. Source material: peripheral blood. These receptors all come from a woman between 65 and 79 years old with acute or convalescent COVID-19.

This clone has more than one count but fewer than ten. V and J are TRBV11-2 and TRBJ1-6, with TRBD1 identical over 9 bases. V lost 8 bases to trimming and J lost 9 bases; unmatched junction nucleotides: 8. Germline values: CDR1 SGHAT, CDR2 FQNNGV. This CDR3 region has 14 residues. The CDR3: CASEQGALGSPLHF. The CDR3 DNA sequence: TGTGCCAGCGAACAGGGGGCTCTCGGTTCACCCCTCCACTTT.

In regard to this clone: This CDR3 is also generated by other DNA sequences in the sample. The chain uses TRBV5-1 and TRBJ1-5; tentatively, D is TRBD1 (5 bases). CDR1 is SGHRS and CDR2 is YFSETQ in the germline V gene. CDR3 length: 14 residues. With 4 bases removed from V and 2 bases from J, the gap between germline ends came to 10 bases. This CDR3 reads CASSLTGGNQPQHF. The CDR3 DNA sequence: TGCGCCAGCAGCCTGACGGGGGGCAATCAGCCCCAGCATTTT.

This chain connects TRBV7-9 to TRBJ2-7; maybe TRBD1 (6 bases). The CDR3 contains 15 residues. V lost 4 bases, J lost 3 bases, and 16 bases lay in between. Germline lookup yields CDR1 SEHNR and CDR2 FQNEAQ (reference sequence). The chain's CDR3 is CASSSSRQVYYEQYF. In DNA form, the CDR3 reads TGTGCCAGCAGCTCCTCGAGACAGGTATACTACGAGCAGTACTTC.

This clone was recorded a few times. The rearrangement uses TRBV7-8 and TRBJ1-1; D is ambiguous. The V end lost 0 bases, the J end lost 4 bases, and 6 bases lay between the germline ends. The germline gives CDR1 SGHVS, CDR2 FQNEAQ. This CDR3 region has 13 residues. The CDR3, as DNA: TGTGCCAGCAGCTTAGCCTCCAGCACTGAAGCTTTCTTT. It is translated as CASSLASSTEAFF.

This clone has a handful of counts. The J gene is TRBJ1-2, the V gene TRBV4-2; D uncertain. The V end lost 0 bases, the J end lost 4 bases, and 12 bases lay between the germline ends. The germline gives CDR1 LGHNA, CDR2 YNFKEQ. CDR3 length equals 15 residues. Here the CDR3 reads CASSQENNPGYGYTF. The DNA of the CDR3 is TGTGCCAGCAGCCAAGAAAACAATCCGGGCTATGGCTACACCTTC.